This T cell receptor beta chain was sequenced for a study of post-analysis software for immune sequencing data. Study conclusions and caveats: When compared against controls, multiple sclerosis patients showed significantly lower normalized Chao1 diversity. Samples from one preparation batch, clustered by F measure, grouped strongly together. Roughly five TRBV segments appeared more often in patients than in controls, and TRBV5-6, TRBV5-1 and TRBV20-1 were among these.

At least ten counts were recorded for this clonotype. What it recognizes is unknown. Germline loops: CDR1 SGHRS, CDR2 YFSETQ. This CDR3 is 14 amino acids long. Trimming pared 7 bases from V and 5 bases from J, leaving 19 bases between. Unique molecular identifiers were built into the TCR beta cDNA libraries. About 500,000 cDNA molecules were obtained from around 1 to 9.1 million T cells. Using its own MiXCR run on the PCR reads, TCRdb lists one record per CDR3 protein. The sample holds 250,000 to 300,000 distinct CDR3 sequences, about 40% seen once. The TCR originated in a girl aged 10 to 17 with multiple sclerosis. Sequencing was done on a sample of blood. The chain is built from TRBV5-1 and TRBJ2-7; possibly TRBD1 for D (6 bases). The CDR3 DNA reads as TGCGCCAGCGCCCTATCAGACAGGAACCACGAGCAGTACTTC. This translates into CASALSDRNHEQYF.